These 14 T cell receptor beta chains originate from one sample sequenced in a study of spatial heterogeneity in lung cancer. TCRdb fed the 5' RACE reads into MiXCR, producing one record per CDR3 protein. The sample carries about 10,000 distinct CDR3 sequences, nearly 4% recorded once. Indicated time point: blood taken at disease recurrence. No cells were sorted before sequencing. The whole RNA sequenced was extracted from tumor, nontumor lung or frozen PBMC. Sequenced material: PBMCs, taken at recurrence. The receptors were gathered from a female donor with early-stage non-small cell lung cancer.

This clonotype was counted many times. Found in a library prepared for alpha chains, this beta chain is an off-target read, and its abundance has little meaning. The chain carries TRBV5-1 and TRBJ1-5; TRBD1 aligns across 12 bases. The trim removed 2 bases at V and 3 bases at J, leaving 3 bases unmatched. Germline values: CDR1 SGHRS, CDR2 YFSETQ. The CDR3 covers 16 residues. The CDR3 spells CASSFGTGGNNQPQHF. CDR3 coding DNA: TGCGCCAGCAGCTTCGGGACAGGGGGCAACAATCAGCCCCAGCATTTT.

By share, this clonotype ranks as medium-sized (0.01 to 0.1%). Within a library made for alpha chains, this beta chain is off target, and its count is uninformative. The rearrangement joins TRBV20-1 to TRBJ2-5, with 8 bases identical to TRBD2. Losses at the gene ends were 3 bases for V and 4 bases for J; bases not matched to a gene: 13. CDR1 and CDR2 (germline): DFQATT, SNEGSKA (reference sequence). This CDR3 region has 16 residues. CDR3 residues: CSARERTLAGRETQYF. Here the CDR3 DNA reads TGCAGTGCTAGGGAACGGACGCTAGCGGGCAGAGAGACCCAGTACTTC.

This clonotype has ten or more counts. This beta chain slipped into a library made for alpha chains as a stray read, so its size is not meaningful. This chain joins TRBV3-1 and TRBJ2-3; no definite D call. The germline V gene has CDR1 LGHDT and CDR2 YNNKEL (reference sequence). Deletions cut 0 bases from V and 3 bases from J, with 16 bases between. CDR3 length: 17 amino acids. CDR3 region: CASSQDSVTWGTDTQYF. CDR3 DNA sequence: TGTGCCAGCAGCCAAGATTCGGTAACCTGGGGAACAGATACGCAGTATTTT.

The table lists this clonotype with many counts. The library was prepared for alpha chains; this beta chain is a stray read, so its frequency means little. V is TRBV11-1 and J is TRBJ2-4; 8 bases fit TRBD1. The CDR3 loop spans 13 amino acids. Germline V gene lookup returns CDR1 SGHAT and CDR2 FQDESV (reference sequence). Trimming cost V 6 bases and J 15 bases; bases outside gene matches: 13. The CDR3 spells CASSPNRQGRSYF. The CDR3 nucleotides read TGTGCCAGCAGTCCTAACAGACAGGGGAGATCGTACTTC.

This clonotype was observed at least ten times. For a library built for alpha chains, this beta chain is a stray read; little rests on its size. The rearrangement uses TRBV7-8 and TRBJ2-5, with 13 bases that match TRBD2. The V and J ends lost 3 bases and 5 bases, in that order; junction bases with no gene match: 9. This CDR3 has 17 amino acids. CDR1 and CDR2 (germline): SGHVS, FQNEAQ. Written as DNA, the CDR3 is TGTGCCAGCAGCTTGCAACTAGCGGGGGGGCCTGTGGAGACCCAGTACTTC. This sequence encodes CASSLQLAGGPVETQYF. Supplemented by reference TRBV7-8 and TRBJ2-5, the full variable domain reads GAGVSQSPRYKVAKRGQDVALRCDPISGHVSLFWYQQALGQGPEFLTYFQNEAQLDKSGLPSDRFFAERPEGSVSTLKIQRTQQEDSAVYLCASSLQLAGGPVETQYFGPGTRLLVL.

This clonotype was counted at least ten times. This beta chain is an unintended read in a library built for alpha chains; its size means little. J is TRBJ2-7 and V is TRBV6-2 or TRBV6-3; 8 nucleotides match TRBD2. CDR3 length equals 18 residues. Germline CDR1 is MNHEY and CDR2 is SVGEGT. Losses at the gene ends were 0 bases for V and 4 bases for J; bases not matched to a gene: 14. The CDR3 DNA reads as TGTGCCAGCAGTTACTCTCTCGACGGGGGGGCGCCCCCTTACGAGCAGTACTTC. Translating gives CASSYSLDGGAPPYEQYF.

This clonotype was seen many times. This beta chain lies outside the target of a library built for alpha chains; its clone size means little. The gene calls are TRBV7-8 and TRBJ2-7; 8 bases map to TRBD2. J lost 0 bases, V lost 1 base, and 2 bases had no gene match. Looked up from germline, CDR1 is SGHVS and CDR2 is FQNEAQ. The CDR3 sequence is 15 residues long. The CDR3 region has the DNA TGTGCCAGCAGCTTAGAACTAGCGGCCTCCTACGAGCAGTACTTC. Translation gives CASSLELAASYEQYF.

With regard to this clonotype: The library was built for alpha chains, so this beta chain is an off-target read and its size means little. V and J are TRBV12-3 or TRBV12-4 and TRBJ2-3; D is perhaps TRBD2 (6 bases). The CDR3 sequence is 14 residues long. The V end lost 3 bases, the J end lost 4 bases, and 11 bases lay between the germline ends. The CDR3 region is CASSFAGSADTQYF. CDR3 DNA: TGTGCCAGCAGTTTTGCGGGGTCGGCAGATACGCAGTATTTT.

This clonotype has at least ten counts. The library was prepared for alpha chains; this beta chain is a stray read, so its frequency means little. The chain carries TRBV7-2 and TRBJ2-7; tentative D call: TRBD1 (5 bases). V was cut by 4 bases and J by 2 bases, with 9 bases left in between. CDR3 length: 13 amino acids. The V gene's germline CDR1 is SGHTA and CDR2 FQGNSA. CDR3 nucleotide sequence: TGTGCCAGCAGCTCGACAGCTGCCTACGAGCAGTACTTC. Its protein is CASSSTAAYEQYF.

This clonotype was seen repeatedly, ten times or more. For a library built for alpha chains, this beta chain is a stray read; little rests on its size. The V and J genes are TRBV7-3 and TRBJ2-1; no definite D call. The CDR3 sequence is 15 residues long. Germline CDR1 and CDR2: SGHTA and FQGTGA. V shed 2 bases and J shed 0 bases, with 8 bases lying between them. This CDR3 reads CASSLVLSSYNEQFF. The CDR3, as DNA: TGTGCCAGCAGCTTAGTACTCTCCTCCTACAATGAGCAGTTCTTC.

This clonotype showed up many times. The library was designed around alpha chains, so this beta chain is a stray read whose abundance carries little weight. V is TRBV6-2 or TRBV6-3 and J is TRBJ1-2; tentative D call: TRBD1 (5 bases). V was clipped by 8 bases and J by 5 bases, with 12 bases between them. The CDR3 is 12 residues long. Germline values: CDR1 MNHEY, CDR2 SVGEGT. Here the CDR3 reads CASGGPDYGYTF. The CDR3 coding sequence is TGTGCCAGCGGGGGACCAGATTATGGCTACACCTTC.

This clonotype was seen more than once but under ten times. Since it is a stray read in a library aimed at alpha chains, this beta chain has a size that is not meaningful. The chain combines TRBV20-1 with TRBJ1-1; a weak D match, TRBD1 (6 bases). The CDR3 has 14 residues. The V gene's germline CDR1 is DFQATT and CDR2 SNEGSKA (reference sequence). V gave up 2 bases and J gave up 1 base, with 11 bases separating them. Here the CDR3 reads CSARRGSQNTEAFF. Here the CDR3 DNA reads TGCAGTGCTAGAAGGGGGAGCCAGAACACTGAAGCTTTCTTT.

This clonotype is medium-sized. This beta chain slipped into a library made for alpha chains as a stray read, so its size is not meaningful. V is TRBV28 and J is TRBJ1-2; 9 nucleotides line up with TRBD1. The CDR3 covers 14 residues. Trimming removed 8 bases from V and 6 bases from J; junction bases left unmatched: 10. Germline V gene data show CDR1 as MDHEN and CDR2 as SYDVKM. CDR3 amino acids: CASGREGQGNGYTF. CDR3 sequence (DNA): TGTGCCAGCGGGCGTGAGGGACAGGGTAATGGCTACACCTTC.

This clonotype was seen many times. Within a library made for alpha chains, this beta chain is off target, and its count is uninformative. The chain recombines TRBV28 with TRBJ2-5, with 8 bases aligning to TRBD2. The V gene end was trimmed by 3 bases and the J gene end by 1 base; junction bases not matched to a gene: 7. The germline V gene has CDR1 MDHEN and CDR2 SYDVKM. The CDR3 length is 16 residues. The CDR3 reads CASSFYPAGAQETQYF. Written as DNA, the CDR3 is TGTGCCAGCAGTTTTTATCCAGCGGGGGCCCAAGAGACCCAGTACTTC.